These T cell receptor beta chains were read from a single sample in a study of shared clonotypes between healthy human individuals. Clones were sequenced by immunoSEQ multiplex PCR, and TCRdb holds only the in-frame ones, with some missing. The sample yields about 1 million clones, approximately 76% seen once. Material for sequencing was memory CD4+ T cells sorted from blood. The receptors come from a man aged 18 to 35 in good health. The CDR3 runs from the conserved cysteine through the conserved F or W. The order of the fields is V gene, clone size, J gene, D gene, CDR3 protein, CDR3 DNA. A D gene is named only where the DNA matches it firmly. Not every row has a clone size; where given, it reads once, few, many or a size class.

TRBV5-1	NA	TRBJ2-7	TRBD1	CASSTSGQFYEQYF	TGCGCCAGCAGCACATCGGGACAGTTCTACGAGCAGTACTTC
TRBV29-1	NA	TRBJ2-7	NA	CSVGFGFYEQYF	TGCAGCGTTGGTTTTGGGTTTTACGAGCAGTACTTC
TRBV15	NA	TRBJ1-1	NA	CATSRAPVLNTEAFF	TGTGCCACCAGCAGAGCCCCAGTCCTGAACACTGAAGCTTTCTTT
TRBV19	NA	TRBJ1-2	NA	CASSIVRQDGYGYTF	TGTGCCAGTAGTATAGTTCGACAGGACGGCTATGGCTACACCTTC
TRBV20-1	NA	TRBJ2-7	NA	CSARGPYEQYF	TGCAGTGCTAGAGGCCCTTACGAGCAGTACTTC
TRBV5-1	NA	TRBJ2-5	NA	CATTRQGGETQYF	TGCGCCACCACCCGACAGGGAGGAGAGACCCAGTACTTC
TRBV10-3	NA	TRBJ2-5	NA	CAITSGRQETQYF	TGTGCCATCACATCAGGTCGCCAAGAGACCCAGTACTTC
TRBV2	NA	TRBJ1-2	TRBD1	CASRITTGEGGYTF	TGTGCCAGCAGGATAACGACAGGGGAAGGTGGCTACACCTTC
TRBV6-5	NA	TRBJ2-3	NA	CASSDFTDTQYF	TGTGCCAGCAGCGACTTCACAGATACGCAGTATTTT
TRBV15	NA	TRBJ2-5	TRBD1	CATSSGDREQETQYF	TGTGCCACCAGCAGTGGGGACAGGGAGCAAGAGACCCAGTACTTC
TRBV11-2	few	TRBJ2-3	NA	CASSLASSLFTDTQYF	TGTGCCAGCAGCTTAGCTAGCTCCCTGTTCACAGATACGCAGTATTTT
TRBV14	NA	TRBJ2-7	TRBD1	CASSQPGQSYEQYF	TGTGCCAGCAGCCAGCCGGGACAGAGCTACGAGCAGTACTTC
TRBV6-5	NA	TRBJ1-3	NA	CASRRGRSSGNTIYF	TGTGCCAGCAGACGCGGACGGTCCTCTGGAAACACCATATATTTT
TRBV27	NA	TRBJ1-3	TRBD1	CASSLTGTGGSGNTIYF	TGTGCCAGCAGTCTGACCGGGACAGGGGGCTCTGGAAACACCATATATTTT
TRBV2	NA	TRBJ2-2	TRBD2	CASKAGGANTGELFF	TGTGCCAGCAAAGCGGGGGGCGCGAACACCGGGGAGCTGTTTTTT
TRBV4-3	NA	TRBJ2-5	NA	CASSQDLGSVETQYF	TGCGCCAGCAGCCAAGATTTAGGCAGCGTAGAGACCCAGTACTTC
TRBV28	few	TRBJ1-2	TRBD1	CASSFGQGSSLGYTF	TGTGCCAGCAGTTTCGGACAGGGCTCTTCCCTTGGCTACACCTTC
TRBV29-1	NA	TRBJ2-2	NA	CSVYTGTRNTGELFF	TGCAGCGTTTATACCGGGACTCGGAACACCGGGGAGCTGTTTTTT
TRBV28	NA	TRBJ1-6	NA	CASSGLVGSPLHF	TGTGCCAGCAGCGGCCTGGTGGGGTCACCCCTCCACTTT
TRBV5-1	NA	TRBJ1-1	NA	CASRTARADTEAFF	TGCGCCAGCAGGACCGCTCGGGCGGACACTGAAGCTTTCTTT
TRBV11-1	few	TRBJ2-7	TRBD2	CASSSGLAGGLHF	TGTGCCAGCAGCTCGGGACTAGCGGGGGGGCTACACTTC
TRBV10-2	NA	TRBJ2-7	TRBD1	CASSPGGNLYEQYF	TGCGCCAGCAGCCCAGGGGGTAACCTCTACGAGCAGTACTTC
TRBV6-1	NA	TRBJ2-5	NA	CATTMWGETQYF	TGTGCCACCACCATGTGGGGGGAGACCCAGTACTTC
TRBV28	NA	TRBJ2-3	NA	CASSLPRTTDTQYF	TGTGCCAGCAGTTTACCCAGGACCACAGATACGCAGTATTTT
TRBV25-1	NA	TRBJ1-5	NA	CASSGQGRGQPQHF	TGTGCCAGCAGTGGCCAGGGGAGGGGTCAGCCCCAGCATTTT
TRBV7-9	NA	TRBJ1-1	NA	CASRKDGLWGAFF	TGTGCCAGCAGAAAGGACGGACTCTGGGGAGCTTTCTTT
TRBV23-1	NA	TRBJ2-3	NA	CASSQFSDSTDTQYF	TGCGCCAGCAGTCAATTCTCGGATAGCACAGATACGCAGTATTTT
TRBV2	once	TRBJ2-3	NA	CASSDPTEGPDTQYF	TGTGCCAGCAGTGACCCCACCGAAGGCCCAGATACGCAGTATTTT
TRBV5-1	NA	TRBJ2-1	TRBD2	CASSSPGGEQFF	TGCGCCAGCAGCTCGCCGGGGGGTGAGCAGTTCTTC
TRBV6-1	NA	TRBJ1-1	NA	CASSLPEGTEAFF	TGTGCCAGCAGTCTTCCGGAGGGCACTGAAGCTTTCTTT
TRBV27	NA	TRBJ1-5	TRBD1	CASSGQGGSQPQHF	TGTGCCAGCAGCGGACAGGGAGGCTCTCAGCCCCAGCATTTT
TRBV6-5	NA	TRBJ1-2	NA	CASGLGLDGYTF	TGTGCCAGCGGACTTGGCCTAGATGGCTACACCTTC